These 15 T cell receptor beta chains were all obtained from the same sample, sequenced in a study of blood T cell repertoires in COVID-19. Data came from immunoSEQ multiplex PCR; TCRdb stores just in-frame clones and leaves some out. The sample lists 270,000 or so clones; more than 65% were seen once. The sequencing sample was made of peripheral blood. These receptors originate from a woman younger than 35 with acute or convalescent COVID-19.

This clone was recorded a few times. The chain has TRBV18 and TRBJ1-6; perhaps TRBD1 as D (5 bases). V lost 4 bases to trimming and J lost 5 bases, with 9 bases between them. The length of the CDR3 is 14 residues. Per the germline V gene, CDR1 is KGHSH and CDR2 is LQKENI. The CDR3 DNA reads TGTGCCAGCTCACTTGGGGGGAATAATTCACCCCTCCACTTT. Translating it yields CASSLGGNNSPLHF. The complete variable domain, with remaining parts taken from reference TRBV18 and TRBJ1-6, reads NAGVMQNPRHLVRRRGQEARLRCSPMKGHSHVYWYRQLPEEGLKFMVYLQKENIIDESGMPKERFSAEFPKEGPSILRIQQVVRGDSAAYFCASSLGGNNSPLHFGNGTRLTVT.

The V gene is TRBV15, the J gene TRBJ2-4; 9 bases align to TRBD1. The V segment lost 3 bases and the J segment 1 base; nucleotides outside the gene matches: 13. Looked up from germline, CDR1 is LNHNV and CDR2 is YYDKDF (reference sequence). This CDR3 comprises 19 residues. The CDR3 region has the DNA TGTGCCACCAGCAGGGGGGGACAGGGTGGGCTTTGGGCCAAAAACATTCAGTACTTC. It yields the protein CATSRGGQGGLWAKNIQYF.

V gene TRBV28 combines with J gene TRBJ2-1; the match to TRBD2 covers 8 bases. The trim removed 5 bases at V and 5 bases at J, leaving 8 bases unmatched. CDR3 length: 15 amino acids. CDR1 is MDHEN, CDR2 SYDVKM, per germline. CDR3 bases: TGTGCCAGCAGTGCGGGAGGCGGGGGAAACAATGAGCAGTTCTTC. Translation gives CASSAGGGGNNEQFF.

V usage is TRBV7-2 and J usage is TRBJ1-1; possible D gene TRBD1, 6 bases. V lost 3 bases and J 2 bases, leaving 16 bases between the germline ends. This CDR3 has 16 residues. Germline CDR1 reads SGHTA; CDR2 reads FQGNSA. The CDR3 loop reads CASSFASRGPNTEAFF. The CDR3 region has the DNA TGTGCCAGCAGCTTTGCCTCCAGGGGACCTAACACTGAAGCTTTCTTT.

The chain is built from TRBV18 and TRBJ2-7; weak D call: TRBD1 (6 bases). Trimming cost V 5 bases and J 1 base, with 12 bases left between them. The V gene's germline CDR1 is KGHSH and CDR2 LQKENI. The length of the CDR3 is 14 residues. The CDR3 DNA is TGTGCCAGCTCAACAGGGACGTTTTCCTACGAGCAGTACTTC. Its protein product is CASSTGTFSYEQYF.

This clone was seen a handful of times. The chain has TRBV19 and TRBJ1-2; D gene uncertain. The germline V and J ends were trimmed by 3 bases and 4 bases, with 15 bases remaining between them. The CDR3 length is 15 residues. The V gene's germline CDR1 is LNHDA and CDR2 SQIVND (reference sequence). In nucleotides, the CDR3 is TGTGCCAGTAGTATCGGACTGGGAGACGGCTATGGCTACACCTTC. It encodes CASSIGLGDGYGYTF.

The chain combines TRBV18 with TRBJ1-5; no firm D call. V was shortened by 3 bases and J by 3 bases, with 15 bases between the two germline ends. Germline V gene lookup returns CDR1 KGHSH and CDR2 LQKENI. The CDR3 has 16 amino acids. CDR3 in amino acids: CASSPPGGANNQPQHF. CDR3 coding DNA: TGTGCCAGCTCACCCCCAGGAGGAGCGAACAATCAGCCCCAGCATTTT.

As regards this clone: In the same sample, other DNA sequences code for this CDR3. The chain recombines TRBV5-8 with TRBJ1-2; TRBD1 aligns across 7 bases. From germline, CDR1 is SGHTS and CDR2 YDEGEE. J gave up 0 bases and V 4 bases, and 3 bases lay outside the gene matches. The CDR3 sequence is 14 residues long. The CDR3 DNA reads as TGTGCCAGCAGCAGGGGACAGACTAACTATGGCTACACCTTC. This gives the protein CASSRGQTNYGYTF.

The chain joins TRBV28 to TRBJ1-6, with D possibly TRBD1 on 6 matching bases. CDR1 MDHEN and CDR2 SYDVKM come from the germline V gene. V lost 1 base and J 7 bases, leaving 11 bases between the germline ends. CDR3 length: 15 residues. CDR3 nucleotides: TGTGCCAGCAGTTTATCAACAGGGAACAATTCACCCCTCCACTTT. Encoded protein: CASSLSTGNNSPLHF.

This rearrangement joins TRBV19 to TRBJ1-4; 7 bases match TRBD1. This CDR3 region has 15 residues. Germline CDR1 is LNHDA and CDR2 is SQIVND (reference sequence). V gave up 7 bases and J gave up 5 bases; unmatched junction bases: 10. The DNA for the CDR3 is TGTGCCAGTAAAAGGGGGACAGCAATCAATGAAAAACTGTTTTTT. Translated: CASKRGTAINEKLFF. Supplemented by reference TRBV19 and TRBJ1-4, the full variable domain reads DGGITQSPKYLFRKEGQNVTLSCEQNLNHDAMYWYRQDPGQGLRLIYYSQIVNDFQKGDIAEGYSVSREKKESFPLTVTSAQKNPTAFYLCASKRGTAINEKLFFGSGTQLSVL.

This clone was observed a handful of times. The CDR3 DNA follows: TGTGCCAGCAGCCATGAAGGACTAGCCAATGAGCAGTTCTTC. It translates to CASSHEGLANEQFF. V gene TRBV7-3 combines with J gene TRBJ2-1; TRBD2 agrees at 8 bases. Per germline, CDR1 SGHTA and CDR2 FQGTGA. There are 14 residues in the CDR3. Trimming cost V 5 bases and J 6 bases; bases outside gene matches: 6.

This chain connects TRBV20-1 to TRBJ1-6; D is ambiguous. Between the trimmed V and J ends, which lost 0 bases and 12 bases, there was a span of 6 bases. Germline CDR1 reads DFQATT; CDR2 reads SNEGSKA (reference sequence). The CDR3 has 11 residues. The CDR3 DNA reads TGCAGTGCTAGAGATGAGGGACCCCTCCACTTT. Its protein is CSARDEGPLHF.

This clone came up once. The chain couples TRBV7-9 to TRBJ1-1; no definite D call. Trimming cost V 5 bases and J 11 bases, with 15 bases left between them. Germline V gene sequence: CDR1 SEHNR, CDR2 FQNEAQ (reference sequence). This CDR3 has 12 amino acids. The CDR3 here is CASSHFTKEAFF. For the CDR3, the DNA is TGTGCCAGCAGCCACTTTACCAAGGAGGCTTTCTTT. Based on the CDR3 plus reference TRBV7-9 and TRBJ1-1, the full variable domain is DTGVSQNPRHKITKRGQNVTFRCDPISEHNRLYWYRQTLGQGPEFLTYFQNEAQLEKSRLLSDRFSAERPKGSFSTLEIQRTEQGDSAMYLCASSHFTKEAFFGQGTRLTVV.

The chain combines TRBV5-1 with TRBJ2-7; TRBD2 matches at 10 bases. V trimming: 2 bases; J trimming: 5 bases; junction bases outside the gene matches: 4. The CDR3 is made up of 14 amino acids. Per germline, CDR1 SGHRS and CDR2 YFSETQ. CDR3 in DNA: TGCGCCAGCAGCTTTTTAGCGGGAGGAAACGAGCAGTACTTC. This gives the protein CASSFLAGGNEQYF.

The CDR3 DNA follows: TGTGCCAGCAGTTTTCCGGGACAGCCTGAGGTGGGGAACATTCAGTACTTC. The encoded protein is CASSFPGQPEVGNIQYF. The rearrangement joins TRBV19 to TRBJ2-4; 7 positions agree with TRBD1. The CDR3 covers 17 residues. Germline lookup yields CDR1 LNHDA and CDR2 SQIVND (reference sequence). With V trimmed by 9 bases and J by 7 bases, 21 bases remained unmatched.